This TCR beta chain was captured by sequencing in a study of blood T cell repertoires in COVID-19. Study in general: Sample material is recorded as cDNA or gDNA derived from T cells, B-cell-depleted T cells, or PBMCs.

The sample holds one count of this clone. Trimming cost V 3 bases and J 6 bases; bases outside gene matches: 5. The germline V gene has CDR1 LNHDA and CDR2 SQIVND (reference sequence). This CDR3 has 15 amino acids. Method: immunoSEQ multiplex PCR; TCRdb's copy keeps in-frame clones and lacks some. The sample lists about 240,000 clones; roughly 80% were seen once. The sample consisted of peripheral blood. This sequence joins TRBV19 and TRBJ2-1; 10 nucleotides align to TRBD2. This receptor was taken from a woman younger than 30 with acute or convalescent COVID-19. The CDR3 nucleotides are TGTGCCAGTAGTATTAGGGGACTAGCGTTCAATGAGCAGTTCTTC. It codes for CASSIRGLAFNEQFF.